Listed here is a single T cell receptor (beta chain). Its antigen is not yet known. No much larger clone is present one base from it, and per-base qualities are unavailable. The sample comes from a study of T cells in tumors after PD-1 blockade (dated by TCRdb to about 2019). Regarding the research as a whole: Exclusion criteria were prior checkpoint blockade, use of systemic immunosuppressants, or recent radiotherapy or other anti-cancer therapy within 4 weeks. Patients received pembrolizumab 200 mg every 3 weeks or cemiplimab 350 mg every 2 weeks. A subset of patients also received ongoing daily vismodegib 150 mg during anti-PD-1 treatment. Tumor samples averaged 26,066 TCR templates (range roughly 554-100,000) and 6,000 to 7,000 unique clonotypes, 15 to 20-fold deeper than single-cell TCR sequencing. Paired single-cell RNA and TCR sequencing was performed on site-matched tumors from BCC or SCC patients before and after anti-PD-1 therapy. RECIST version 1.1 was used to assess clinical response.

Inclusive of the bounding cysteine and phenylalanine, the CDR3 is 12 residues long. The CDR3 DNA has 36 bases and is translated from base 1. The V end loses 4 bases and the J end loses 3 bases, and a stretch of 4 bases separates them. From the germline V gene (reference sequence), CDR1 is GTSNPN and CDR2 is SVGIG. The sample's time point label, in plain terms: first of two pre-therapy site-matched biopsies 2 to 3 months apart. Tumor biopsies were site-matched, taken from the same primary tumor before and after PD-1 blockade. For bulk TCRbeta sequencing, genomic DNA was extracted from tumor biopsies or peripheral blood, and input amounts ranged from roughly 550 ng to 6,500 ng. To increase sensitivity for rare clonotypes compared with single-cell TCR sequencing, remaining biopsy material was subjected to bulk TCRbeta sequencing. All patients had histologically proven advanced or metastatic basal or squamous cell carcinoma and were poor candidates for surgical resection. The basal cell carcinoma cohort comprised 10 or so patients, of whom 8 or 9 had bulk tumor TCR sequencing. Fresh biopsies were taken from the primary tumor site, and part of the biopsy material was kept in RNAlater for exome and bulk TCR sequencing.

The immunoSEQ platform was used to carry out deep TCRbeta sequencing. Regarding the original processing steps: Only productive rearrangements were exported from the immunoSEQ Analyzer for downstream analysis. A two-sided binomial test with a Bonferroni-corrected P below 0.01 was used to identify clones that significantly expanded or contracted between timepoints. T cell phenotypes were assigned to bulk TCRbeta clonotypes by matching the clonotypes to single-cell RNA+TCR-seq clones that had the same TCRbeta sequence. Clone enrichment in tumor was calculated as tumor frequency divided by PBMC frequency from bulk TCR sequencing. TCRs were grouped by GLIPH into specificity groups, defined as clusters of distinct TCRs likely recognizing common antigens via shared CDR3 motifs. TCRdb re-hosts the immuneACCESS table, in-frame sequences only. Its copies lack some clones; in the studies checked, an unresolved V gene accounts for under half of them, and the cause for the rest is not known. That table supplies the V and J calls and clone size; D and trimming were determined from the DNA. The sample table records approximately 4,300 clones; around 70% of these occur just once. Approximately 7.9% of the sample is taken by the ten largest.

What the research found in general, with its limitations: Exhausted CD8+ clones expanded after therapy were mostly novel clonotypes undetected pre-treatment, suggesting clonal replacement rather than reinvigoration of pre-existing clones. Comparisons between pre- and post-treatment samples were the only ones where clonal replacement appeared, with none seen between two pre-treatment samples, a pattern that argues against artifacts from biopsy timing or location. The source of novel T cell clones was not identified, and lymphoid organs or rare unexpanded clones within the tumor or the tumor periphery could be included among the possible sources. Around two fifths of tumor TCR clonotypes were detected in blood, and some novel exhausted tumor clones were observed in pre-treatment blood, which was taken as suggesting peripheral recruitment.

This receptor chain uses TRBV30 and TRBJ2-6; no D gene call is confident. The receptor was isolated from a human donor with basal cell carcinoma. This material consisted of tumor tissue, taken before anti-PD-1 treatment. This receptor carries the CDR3 CAWMNGANVLTF. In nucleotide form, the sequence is TGTGCCTGGATGAATGGGGCCAACGTCCTGACTTTC.